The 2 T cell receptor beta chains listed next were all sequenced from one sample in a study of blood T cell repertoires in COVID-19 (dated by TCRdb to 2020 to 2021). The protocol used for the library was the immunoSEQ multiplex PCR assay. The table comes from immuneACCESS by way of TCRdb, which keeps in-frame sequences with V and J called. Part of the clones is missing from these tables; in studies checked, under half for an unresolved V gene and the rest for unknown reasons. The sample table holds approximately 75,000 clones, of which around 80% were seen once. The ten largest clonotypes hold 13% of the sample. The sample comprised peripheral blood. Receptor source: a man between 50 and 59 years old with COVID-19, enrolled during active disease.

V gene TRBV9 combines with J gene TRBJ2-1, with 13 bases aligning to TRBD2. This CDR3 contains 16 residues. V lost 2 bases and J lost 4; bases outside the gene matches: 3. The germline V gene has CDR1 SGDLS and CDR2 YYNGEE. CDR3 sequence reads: CASSVGTSGNYNEQFF. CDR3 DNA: TGTGCCAGCAGCGTCGGGACTAGCGGGAATTACAATGAGCAGTTCTTC.

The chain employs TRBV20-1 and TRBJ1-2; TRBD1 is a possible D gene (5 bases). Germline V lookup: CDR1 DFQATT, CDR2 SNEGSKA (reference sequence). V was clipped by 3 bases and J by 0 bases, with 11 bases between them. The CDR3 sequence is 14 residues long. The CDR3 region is CSASATESNYGYTF. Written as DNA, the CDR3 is TGCAGTGCTAGTGCGACAGAGTCTAACTATGGCTACACCTTC.